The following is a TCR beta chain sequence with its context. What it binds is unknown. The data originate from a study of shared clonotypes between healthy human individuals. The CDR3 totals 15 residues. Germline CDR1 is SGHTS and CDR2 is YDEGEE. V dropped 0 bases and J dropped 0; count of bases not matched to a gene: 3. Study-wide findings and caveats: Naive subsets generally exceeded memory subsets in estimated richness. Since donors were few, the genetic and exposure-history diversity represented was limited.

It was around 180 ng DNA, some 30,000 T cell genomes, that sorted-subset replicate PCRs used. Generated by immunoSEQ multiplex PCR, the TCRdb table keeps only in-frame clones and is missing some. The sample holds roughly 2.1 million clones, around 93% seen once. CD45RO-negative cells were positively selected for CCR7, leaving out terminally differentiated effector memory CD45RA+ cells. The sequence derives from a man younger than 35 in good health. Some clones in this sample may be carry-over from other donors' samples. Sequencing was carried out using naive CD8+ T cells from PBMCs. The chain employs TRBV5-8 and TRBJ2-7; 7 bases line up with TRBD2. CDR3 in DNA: TGTGCCAGCAGCTTGGTAGGGGACTACTCCTACGAGCAGTACTTC. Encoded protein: CASSLVGDYSYEQYF. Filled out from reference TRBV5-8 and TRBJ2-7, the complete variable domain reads EAGVTQSPTHLIKTRGQQATLRCSPISGHTSVYWYQQALGLGLQFLLWYDEGEERNRGNFPPRFSGRQFPNYSSELNVNALELEDSALYLCASSLVGDYSYEQYFGPGTRLTVT.